Given below is one T cell receptor beta chain in context. V was clipped by 4 bases and J by 2 bases, with 9 bases between them. The CDR3 is 13 residues long. Germline V gene sequence: CDR1 MNHEY, CDR2 SMNVEV (reference sequence). The data derive from a study of blood T cell repertoires in COVID-19. Study information: The cDNA or gDNA used as material had been derived from T cells, B-cell-depleted T cells, or PBMCs.

Per the original data handling: Estimation of nucleated cell counts relied on the amplification of reference gene primers. Produced via immunoSEQ multiplex PCR; TCRdb's table is partial and in-frame only. V, J and clone size derive from that table, while D and trimming were established from the DNA sequence. This table holds approximately 280,000 clones, around 86% found once. The source of this sequence is a woman between 25 and 40 years old who had recovered from COVID-19. The sample was peripheral blood. This rearrangement joins TRBV27 to TRBJ2-7; TRBD1 might be the D (5 bases). This CDR3 reads CASSSRVTYEQYF. The DNA for the CDR3 is TGTGCCAGCAGTTCCAGGGTCACCTACGAGCAGTACTTC.